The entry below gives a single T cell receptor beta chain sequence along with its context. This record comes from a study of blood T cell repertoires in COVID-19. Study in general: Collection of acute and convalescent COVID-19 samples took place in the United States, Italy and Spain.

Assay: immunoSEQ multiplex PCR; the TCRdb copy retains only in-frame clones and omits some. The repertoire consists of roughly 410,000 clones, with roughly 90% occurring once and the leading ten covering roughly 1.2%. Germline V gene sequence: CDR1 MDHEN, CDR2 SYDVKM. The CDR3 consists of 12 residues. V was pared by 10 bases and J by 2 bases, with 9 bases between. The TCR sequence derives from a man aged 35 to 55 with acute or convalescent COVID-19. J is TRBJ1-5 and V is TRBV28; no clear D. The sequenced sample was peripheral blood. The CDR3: CATLGGNQPQHF. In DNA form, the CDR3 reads TGTGCCACCTTGGGAGGCAATCAGCCCCAGCATTTT.